This TCR beta chain comes out of a study of blood T cell repertoires in COVID-19. Study-wide background: The United States, Italy and Spain were the sources of the acute and convalescent COVID-19 samples. The cDNA or gDNA used as material had been derived from T cells, B-cell-depleted T cells, or PBMCs.

As originally analysed: Reference gene primer amplification gave nucleated cell count estimates. Produced via immunoSEQ multiplex PCR; TCRdb's table is partial and in-frame only. For V, J and clone size, that table is used; D and trimming come from the DNA. The sample lists fewer than 50,000 clones; roughly 82% were seen once. The germline V gene encodes CDR1 GTSNPN and CDR2 SVGIG (reference sequence). The CDR3 covers 13 residues. This receptor was obtained from a human donor in a cohort sampled during active COVID-19. The sequencing sample was made of peripheral blood. The chain recombines TRBV30 with TRBJ2-2, with 9 bases identical to TRBD1. The CDR3 nucleotides are TGTACTACCGGGACAGGGTACACCGGGGAGCTGTTTTTT. Its protein product is CTTGTGYTGELFF.